A single sample is the source of the 7 T cell receptor beta chains below, sequenced in a study of early T cells in non-severe SARS-CoV-2 infection. TCRdb re-called the 5' RACE reads through MiXCR, storing one row per CDR3 protein. The sample holds tens of thousands of distinct CDR3 sequences; around 13% are singletons and the top ten take roughly 1.4%. Sequencing input: whole blood. Receptors were obtained from an adult who was a healthcare worker with PCR-confirmed SARS-CoV-2 infection or an uninfected control (not recorded which).

A few counts support this clonotype. The gene calls are TRBV20-1 and TRBJ2-5; no clear D. V was clipped by 0 bases and J by 2 bases, with 13 bases between them. The CDR3 spans 15 residues. Per germline, CDR1 DFQATT and CDR2 SNEGSKA (reference sequence). The CDR3 DNA sequence: TGCAGTGCTAGAGATCACGTCGCCCTGCAAGAGACCCAGTACTTC. It specifies CSARDHVALQETQYF.

The chain carries TRBV20-1 and TRBJ2-3; tentatively, D is TRBD1 or TRBD2 (5 bases each). This CDR3 is 14 amino acids long. Per the germline V gene, CDR1 is DFQATT and CDR2 is SNEGSKA (reference sequence). V lost 3 bases and J lost 2, with 12 bases in between. DNA for the CDR3: TGCAGTGCTAGCGGGGCGTCTTTCACAGATACGCAGTATTTT. Encoded protein: CSASGASFTDTQYF.

This clonotype has ten or more counts. V and J are TRBV29-1 and TRBJ2-3, with 8 bases identical to TRBD2. CDR1 SQVTM and CDR2 ANQGSEA come from the germline V gene. Trimming removed 7 bases from V and 1 base from J; junction bases left unmatched: 4. The CDR3 totals 13 residues. CDR3 sequence: CSESGGRTDTQYF. In DNA form, the CDR3 reads TGCAGCGAGAGCGGGGGTCGCACAGATACGCAGTATTTT.

Many counts were recorded for this clonotype. The chain couples TRBV6-2 or TRBV6-3 to TRBJ2-5; D not resolved. This CDR3 is 15 amino acids long. V gave up 0 bases and J gave up 5 bases, with 13 bases separating them. In germline, CDR1 is MNHEY, CDR2 SVGEGT. CDR3 protein: CASSYSSGPKETQYF. The CDR3 nucleotides are TGTGCCAGCAGTTACTCGTCTGGGCCGAAGGAGACCCAGTACTTC.

This clonotype appeared a few times. The chain carries TRBV7-2 and TRBJ2-2, with TRBD2 matching 11 bases. From germline, CDR1 is SGHTA and CDR2 FQGNSA. This CDR3 has 19 amino acids. V shed 3 bases, J shed 4 bases, and the junction held 13 bases outside the gene matches. The CDR3 DNA follows: TGTGCCAGCAGCTTTGTAGCGGGGGGGGGCCCAACCCGCACCGGGGAGCTGTTTTTT. This gives the protein CASSFVAGGGPTRTGELFF.

This clonotype was found a few times. The chain combines TRBV7-2 with TRBJ2-7, with D possibly being TRBD2 (5 bases). The CDR3 runs 16 residues. With 5 bases removed from V and 0 bases from J, the gap between germline ends came to 17 bases. Germline V CDR1 and CDR2: SGHTA, FQGNSA. CDR3 sequence: CASSPRASLSSYEQYF. The CDR3 nucleotides read TGTGCCAGCAGCCCACGGGCTAGCTTGAGCTCCTACGAGCAGTACTTC.

This clonotype was observed a few times. The chain uses TRBV6-2 or TRBV6-3 and TRBJ1-2; 7 bases map to TRBD1. Losses at the gene ends were 6 bases for V and 4 bases for J; bases not matched to a gene: 11. There are 15 residues in the CDR3. CDR1 MNHEY and CDR2 SVGEGT come from the germline V gene. CDR3 DNA: TGTGCCAGCAGCAGCCCCGAAGGGGGCGTCTATGGCTACACCTTC. It specifies CASSSPEGGVYGYTF.